This T cell receptor (beta chain) was retrieved from a study of multiple sclerosis patients with progressive multifocal leukoencephalopathy. The length of the CDR3 is 13 residues. V lost 5 bases and J lost 4, with 11 bases in between. CDR1 is MNHEY, CDR2 SVGAGI, per germline. This clone was observed a single time. Antigen: not known. The assay was run at survey level. Profiled with immunoSEQ multiplex PCR; TCRdb holds only in-frame clones, not every one. The sample shows approximately 27,000 clones, 85% to 90% of them seen only once. Time point indicated: time of PML onset. PML in natalizumab-treated patients developed after between roughly 15 and 56 months of natalizumab therapy. Study-wide results and limits: Less diverse TRB repertoires were suggested in most PML patients. Expanded clones at PML onset predated and persisted through natalizumab therapy.

Sequenced here: PBMCs, sampled from a patient treated with natalizumab. The J gene is TRBJ1-2, the V gene TRBV6-5; D call uncertain. This TCR derives from a woman in her twenties or thirties with progressive multifocal leukoencephalopathy. CDR3 protein: CASSEGSGYGYTF. CDR3 in DNA: TGTGCCAGCAGTGAAGGGTCAGGCTATGGCTACACCTTC.